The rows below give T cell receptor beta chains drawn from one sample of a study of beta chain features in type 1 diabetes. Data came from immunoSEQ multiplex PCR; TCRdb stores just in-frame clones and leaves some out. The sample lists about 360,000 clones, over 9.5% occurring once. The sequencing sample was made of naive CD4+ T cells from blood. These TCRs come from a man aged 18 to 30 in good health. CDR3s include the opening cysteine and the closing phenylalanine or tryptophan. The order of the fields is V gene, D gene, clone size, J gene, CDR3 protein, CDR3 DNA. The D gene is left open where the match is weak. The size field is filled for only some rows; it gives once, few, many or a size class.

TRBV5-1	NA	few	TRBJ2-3	CASSFYRDRTDTQYF	TGCGCCAGCAGCTTTTACAGGGATAGGACAGATACGCAGTATTTT
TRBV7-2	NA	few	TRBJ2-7	CASSLEGGVNYEQYF	TGTGCCAGCAGCTTAGAGGGGGGGGTGAACTACGAGCAGTACTTC
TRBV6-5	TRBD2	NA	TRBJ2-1	CASSYFVTSGAEQFF	TGTGCCAGCAGTTACTTTGTGACTAGCGGCGCCGAGCAGTTCTTC
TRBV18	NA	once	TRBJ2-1	CASFSTGGRVREQFF	TGTGCCAGCTTCTCGACAGGTGGTCGGGTGAGGGAGCAGTTCTTC
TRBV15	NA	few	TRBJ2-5	CATSRERDSWETQYF	TGTGCCACCAGCAGAGAACGGGATTCATGGGAGACCCAGTACTTC
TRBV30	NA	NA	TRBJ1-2	CAWSVTYYGYTF	TGTGCCTGGAGTGTAACTTACTATGGCTACACCTTC
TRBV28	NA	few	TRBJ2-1	CASNPGIYNEQFF	TGTGCCAGCAATCCAGGGATCTACAATGAGCAGTTCTTC
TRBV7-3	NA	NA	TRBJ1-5	CASSLRGQPQHF	TGTGCCAGCAGCTTACGAGGGCAGCCCCAGCATTTT
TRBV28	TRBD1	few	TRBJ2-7	CASRPTGTGGSYEQYF	TGTGCCAGCAGGCCCACCGGGACAGGGGGCTCCTACGAGCAGTACTTC
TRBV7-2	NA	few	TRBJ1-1	CASSFDSEAFF	TGTGCCAGCAGCTTTGACAGCGAAGCTTTCTTT
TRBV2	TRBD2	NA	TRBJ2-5	CASRRTSGGGWETQYF	TGTGCCAGCAGGAGGACTAGCGGGGGAGGCTGGGAGACCCAGTACTTC
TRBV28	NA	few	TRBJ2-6	CASSRDSGANVLTF	TGTGCCAGCAGTCGAGACTCTGGGGCCAACGTCCTGACTTTC
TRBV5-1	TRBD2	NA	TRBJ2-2	CASSWTLTSGTNTGELFF	TGCGCCAGCAGCTGGACCCTGACTAGCGGGACGAACACCGGGGAGCTGTTTTTT
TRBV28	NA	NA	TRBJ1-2	CASSLGRGGGYTF	TGTGCCAGCAGTTTGGGCAGAGGAGGCGGCTACACCTTC
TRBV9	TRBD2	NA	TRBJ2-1	CASSVPRRGAGGAEQFF	TGTGCCAGCAGCGTCCCCCGAAGGGGCGCGGGAGGGGCTGAGCAGTTCTTC
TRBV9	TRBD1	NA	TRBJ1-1	CASSERQGGTEAFF	TGTGCCAGCAGCGAAAGACAGGGAGGCACTGAAGCTTTCTTT
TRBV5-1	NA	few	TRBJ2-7	CASSLAGDSSYEQYF	TGCGCCAGCAGCTTGGCAGGGGATAGCTCCTACGAGCAGTACTTC
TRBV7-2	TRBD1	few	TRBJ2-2	CASSLAGQVSRELFF	TGTGCCAGCAGCTTAGCAGGACAGGTCAGCCGGGAGCTGTTTTTT
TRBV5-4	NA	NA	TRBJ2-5	CASNKERETQYF	TGTGCCAGCAACAAAGAGAGGGAGACCCAGTACTTC
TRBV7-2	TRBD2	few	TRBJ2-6	CASSLGASGRAGANVLTF	TGTGCCAGCAGCTTAGGGGCGAGCGGGAGGGCTGGGGCCAACGTCCTGACTTTC
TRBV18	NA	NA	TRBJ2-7	CASSPASHEQYF	TGTGCCAGCTCACCGGCTAGCCACGAGCAGTACTTC
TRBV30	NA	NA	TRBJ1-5	CAWSSGAPGQPQHF	TGTGCCTGGAGTTCAGGGGCTCCGGGTCAGCCCCAGCATTTT
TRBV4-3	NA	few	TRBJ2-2	CASRHRDGELFF	TGCGCCAGCAGGCACAGGGATGGGGAGCTGTTTTTT
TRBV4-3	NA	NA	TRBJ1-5	CASSYSRTGQNQPQHF	TGCGCCAGCAGTTACAGCCGGACTGGCCAAAATCAGCCCCAGCATTTT
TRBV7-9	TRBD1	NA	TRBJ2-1	CASSFPTGVSNEQFF	TGTGCCAGCAGCTTCCCGACAGGGGTTTCCAATGAGCAGTTCTTC
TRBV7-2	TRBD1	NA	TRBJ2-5	CASSPRDRGRETQYF	TGTGCCAGCAGCCCTAGGGACAGGGGGAGAGAGACCCAGTACTTC
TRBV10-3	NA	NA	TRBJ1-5	CAIKAGRSSNQPQHF	TGTGCCATCAAGGCGGGCAGGTCCAGCAATCAGCCCCAGCATTTT
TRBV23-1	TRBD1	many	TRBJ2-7	CASRLGGPYEQYF	TGCGCCAGTCGGTTAGGGGGCCCCTACGAGCAGTACTTC
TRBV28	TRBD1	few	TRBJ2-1	CASSRQGGQFF	TGTGCCAGCAGCCGACAGGGTGGGCAGTTCTTC
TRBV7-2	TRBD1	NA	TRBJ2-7	CASSPRPGQGYEQYF	TGTGCCAGCAGCCCGAGACCGGGACAGGGCTACGAGCAGTACTTC
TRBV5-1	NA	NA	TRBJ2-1	CASSPVPGQSNEQFF	TGCGCCAGCAGCCCTGTCCCGGGACAAAGCAATGAGCAGTTCTTC
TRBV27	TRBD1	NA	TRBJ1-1	CASRPGTGNTEAFF	TGTGCCAGCAGACCCGGGACAGGGAACACTGAAGCTTTCTTT